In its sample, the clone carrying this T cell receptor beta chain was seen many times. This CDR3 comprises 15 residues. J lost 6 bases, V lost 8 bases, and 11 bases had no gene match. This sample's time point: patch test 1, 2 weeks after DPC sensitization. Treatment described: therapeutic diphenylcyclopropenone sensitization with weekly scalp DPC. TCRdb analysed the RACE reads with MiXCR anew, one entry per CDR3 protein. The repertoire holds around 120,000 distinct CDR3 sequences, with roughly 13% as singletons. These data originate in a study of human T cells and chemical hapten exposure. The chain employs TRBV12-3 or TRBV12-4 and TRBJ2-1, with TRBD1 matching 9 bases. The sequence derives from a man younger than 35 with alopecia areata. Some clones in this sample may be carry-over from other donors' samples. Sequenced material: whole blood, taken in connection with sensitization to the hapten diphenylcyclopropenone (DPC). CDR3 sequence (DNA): TGTGCCAGCCACAGTGGGGACAGGGTGCCCAATGAGCAGTTCTTC. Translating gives CASHSGDRVPNEQFF.